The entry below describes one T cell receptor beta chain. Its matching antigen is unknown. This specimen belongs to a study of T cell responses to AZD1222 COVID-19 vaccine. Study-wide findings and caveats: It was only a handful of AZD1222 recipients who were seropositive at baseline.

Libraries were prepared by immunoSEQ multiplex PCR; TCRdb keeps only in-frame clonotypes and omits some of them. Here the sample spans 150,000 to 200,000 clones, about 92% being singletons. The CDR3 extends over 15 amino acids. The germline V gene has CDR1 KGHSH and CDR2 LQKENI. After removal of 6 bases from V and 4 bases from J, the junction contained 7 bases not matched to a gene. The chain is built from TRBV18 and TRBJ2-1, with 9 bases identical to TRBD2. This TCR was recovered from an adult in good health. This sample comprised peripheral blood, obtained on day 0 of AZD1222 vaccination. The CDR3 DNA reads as TGTGCCAGCTCCCGAAGCGGGGGGTCGTACAATGAGCAGTTCTTC. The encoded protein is CASSRSGGSYNEQFF.